This T cell receptor (beta chain) was retrieved from a study of technical replicates of blood from several donors. TCRdb's copy holds only in-frame clones and misses some; the assay was immunoSEQ multiplex PCR. Of about 72,000 clones listed, 80% to 95% are singletons. The sequence derives from a human donor in good health. The source material was T cells isolated from PBMCs.

Written as DNA, the CDR3 is TGTGCCTGCACAGTAGGGGTCGGCGGACCTTCTGTTGGAAACACCATATATTTT. This sequence encodes CACTVGVGGPSVGNTIYF. The chain employs TRBV19 and TRBJ1-3; possible D gene TRBD1, 5 bases. The CDR3 extends over 18 amino acids. CDR1 and CDR2 from the germline V gene are LNHDA and SQIVND (reference sequence). Trimming removed 11 bases at V and 3 bases at J, with 29 bases between.